Listed here are 32 T cell receptor beta chains from one sample, sequenced in a study of radiation and T cells in renal cell carcinoma. Time point of the sample: blood 4 weeks post-SBRT, at nephrectomy. Treatment here: 15 Gy SBRT to primary tumor, nephrectomy 4 weeks later. The protocol was immunoSEQ multiplex PCR, while the TCRdb copy is restricted to in-frame clones and leaves out a portion. The sample yields around 180,000 clones, roughly 90% seen once. The material sequenced was blood, taken from a patient whose treatment included radiotherapy and nephrectomy. The origin of the receptors is a woman aged 45-65 years with renal cell carcinoma.

This clone was recorded only once. The chain carries TRBV6-1 and TRBJ2-1, with a tentative D call TRBD2 (6 bases). CDR1 MNHNS and CDR2 SASEGT come from the germline V gene. Trimming shortened V by 5 bases and J by 7 bases, and 18 bases separated the two germline ends. CDR3 length: 15 residues. Here the CDR3 reads CASSKETGTRNEQFF. The CDR3 DNA reads TGTGCCAGCAGTAAAGAAACCGGGACTCGGAATGAGCAGTTCTTC.

This clone has a handful of counts. The chain links TRBV5-1 to TRBJ2-7, with 9 nucleotides matching TRBD2. Trimming removed 3 bases from V and 6 bases from J; junction bases left unmatched: 16. Germline CDR1 is SGHRS and CDR2 is YFSETQ. The length of the CDR3 is 17 residues. CDR3 in DNA: TGCGCCAGCAGCTACCCTACTAAGCGGGGGGAACCCCGCGAGCAGTACTTC. Translated, it gives CASSYPTKRGEPREQYF.

The J gene is TRBJ2-5, the V gene TRBV5-1, with TRBD1 matching over 7 bases. V shed 2 bases and J 5 bases; nucleotides not matched to a gene: 9. CDR3 length: 15 amino acids. The V gene's germline CDR1 is SGHRS and CDR2 YFSETQ. As DNA, the CDR3 is TGCGCCAGCAGCTTTAATACAGGGGCAGAGGAGACCCAGTACTTC. Residues: CASSFNTGAEETQYF.

V and J are TRBV7-3 and TRBJ1-1; no definite D call. V was pared by 0 bases and J by 2 bases, with 10 bases between. In germline, CDR1 is SGHTA, CDR2 FQGTGA. The CDR3 runs to 15 residues. Here the CDR3 DNA reads TGTGCCAGCAGCTTAACCCGGGATGGAAACACTGAAGCTTTCTTT. Its translation: CASSLTRDGNTEAFF.

The V gene is TRBV14, the J gene TRBJ1-1, with D perhaps matching TRBD1 (6 bases). CDR3 length: 19 residues. With 3 bases removed from V and 2 bases from J, the gap between germline ends came to 25 bases. The V gene's germline CDR1 is SGHDN and CDR2 FVKESK. CDR3 nucleotide sequence: TGTGCCAGCAGCCATCTCCCTAGGACAGTTCAGGGACCTAACACTGAAGCTTTCTTT. Translated, it gives CASSHLPRTVQGPNTEAFF.

The CDR3 spells CASSQGRELAGNTDTQYF. DNA for the CDR3: TGTGCCAGCAGCCAAGGGAGGGAACTAGCGGGGAACACAGATACGCAGTATTTT. The genes are TRBV4-2 and TRBJ2-3; 10 bases fit TRBD2. After removal of 1 base from V and 2 bases from J, the junction contained 9 bases not matched to a gene. CDR3 length equals 18 residues. From germline, CDR1 is LGHNA and CDR2 YNFKEQ.

This chain uses TRBV30 with TRBJ1-6; D is uncertain. Trimming left V 0 bases short and J 7 bases short, with 25 bases between. Germline lookup yields CDR1 GTSNPN and CDR2 SVGIG (reference sequence). CDR3 length: 19 amino acids. The CDR3 nucleotides are TGTGCCTGGAGTGTAAGGTTCCAGACCTTAAACTTGAAAAATTCACCCCTCCACTTT. Protein sequence: CAWSVRFQTLNLKNSPLHF.

The rearrangement uses TRBV6-1 and TRBJ1-4, with D hard to call. This CDR3 region has 16 residues. V was pared by 1 base and J by 2 bases, with 11 bases between. The germline V gene has CDR1 MNHNS and CDR2 SASEGT. CDR3 DNA sequence: TGTGCCAGCAGTGAAGGACTGACGGCCACTAATGAAAAACTGTTTTTT. This sequence encodes CASSEGLTATNEKLFF.

The chain recombines TRBV7-2 with TRBJ2-3; D not certain. Germline V gene sequence: CDR1 SGHTA, CDR2 FQGNSA. Trimming left V 2 bases short and J 5 bases short, with 2 bases between. CDR3 size: 11 residues. The CDR3 sequence: CASSLQDTQYF. In nucleotides, the CDR3 is TGTGCCAGCAGCTTACAAGATACGCAGTATTTT.

The rearrangement uses TRBV29-1 and TRBJ1-2; 7 nucleotides line up with TRBD1. The CDR3 has 13 residues. The J segment lost 9 bases and the V segment lost 2 bases, leaving 9 bases of the junction unmatched. The germline V gene encodes CDR1 SQVTM and CDR2 ANQGSEA. CDR3 sequence (DNA): TGCAGCGTTGAAAACAGGGGTAGCGGCAGCTACACCTTC. Its protein product is CSVENRGSGSYTF.

V is TRBV2 and J is TRBJ2-3; D may be TRBD1 (6 bases). Deletions cut 6 bases from V and 1 base from J, with 8 bases between. CDR1 is SNHLY and CDR2 is FYNNEI in the germline V gene. There are 13 residues in the CDR3. The CDR3 bases are TGTGCCAGCAGGAGGACAGGCACAGATACGCAGTATTTT. Translation: CASRRTGTDTQYF.

The V call is TRBV6-6, the J call TRBJ2-7; D not resolved. Between the trimmed V and J ends, which lost 3 bases and 6 bases, there was a span of 21 bases. Germline assignment: CDR1 MNHNY and CDR2 SVGAGI (reference sequence). The CDR3 sequence is 16 residues long. This CDR3 reads CASSYGLGIESREQYF. CDR3 nucleotides: TGTGCCAGCAGTTATGGGCTGGGCATCGAAAGTCGCGAGCAGTACTTC.

The chain has TRBV6-5 and TRBJ2-7, with TRBD2 identical over 7 bases. This CDR3 region has 14 residues. Trimming removed 2 bases from V and 6 bases from J; junction bases left unmatched: 7. Germline loops: CDR1 MNHEY, CDR2 SVGAGI. The CDR3 sequence is CASSYLLGGTEQYF. The CDR3 DNA follows: TGTGCCAGCAGTTACCTCTTGGGGGGGACCGAGCAGTACTTC.

The chain links TRBV7-9 to TRBJ2-7; D is tentatively TRBD1 or TRBD2 (5 bases each). Germline CDR1 SEHNR, CDR2 FQNEAQ (reference sequence). The CDR3 spans 15 residues. Trimming removed 1 base from V and 7 bases from J, with 17 bases in between. The DNA for the CDR3 is TGTGCCAGCAGCTTAGACCCGGGGCCGAAAGATGAGCAGTACTTC. Amino acids: CASSLDPGPKDEQYF.

The V gene is TRBV7-3, the J gene TRBJ2-3, with D perhaps given as TRBD1 or TRBD2 (5 bases each). Trimming removed 5 bases at V and 8 bases at J, with 23 bases between. The CDR3 is 16 amino acids. The germline gives CDR1 SGHTA, CDR2 FQGTGA. DNA for the CDR3: TGTGCCAGCAGCCCCACGGGACCTAAGACCGCCGGTACGCAGTATTTT. Translated, it gives CASSPTGPKTAGTQYF.

The chain couples TRBV7-8 to TRBJ2-2; possibly TRBD1 for D (6 bases). The CDR3 has 13 residues. V lost 5 bases, J lost 7 bases, and 11 bases lay in between. Germline CDR1 and CDR2: SGHVS and FQNEAQ. CDR3 DNA: TGTGCCAGCAGCGCCGACAGGTTCGGGGAGCTGTTTTTT. Translated, it gives CASSADRFGELFF.

The chain recombines TRBV2 with TRBJ1-4; D is ambiguous. Per germline, CDR1 SNHLY and CDR2 FYNNEI. V was shortened by 4 bases and J by 5 bases, with 11 bases between the two germline ends. The CDR3 covers 14 residues. The CDR3 bases are TGTGCCAGCAGTGTCGATCGGCTGAATGAAAAACTGTTTTTT. Translated: CASSVDRLNEKLFF.

This chain joins TRBV9 and TRBJ2-5, with a possible D match to TRBD2 (5 bases). The CDR3 spans 16 residues. Per germline, CDR1 SGDLS and CDR2 YYNGEE. Trimming removed 1 base from V and 1 base from J, with 14 bases in between. Here the CDR3 reads CASSVTATGIQETQYF. CDR3 sequence (DNA): TGTGCCAGCAGCGTAACTGCTACCGGGATCCAAGAGACCCAGTACTTC.

The genes are TRBV5-5 and TRBJ2-1; perhaps TRBD2 as D (6 bases). This CDR3 spans 15 amino acids. CDR1 and CDR2 from the germline V gene are SGHKS and YYEKEE (reference sequence). The V end was cut by 0 bases, the J end by 7 bases, with 14 bases between. As DNA, the CDR3 is TGTGCCAGCAGCTTGGAAGGAGGGTCTTGGAATGAGCAGTTCTTC. Encoded protein: CASSLEGGSWNEQFF.

The rearrangement joins TRBV28 to TRBJ1-1; D unresolved. Trimming stripped 3 bases from V and 6 bases from J, with 14 bases between. The length of the CDR3 is 14 residues. Per germline, CDR1 MDHEN and CDR2 SYDVKM. The CDR3 region is CASSLSAGRAEAFF. The CDR3 DNA reads TGTGCCAGCAGTTTGTCAGCGGGTAGGGCTGAAGCTTTCTTT.

This clone was observed a single time. The chain joins TRBV4-2 to TRBJ1-5, with D tentatively TRBD1 (6 bases). The CDR3 is made up of 15 amino acids. Germline V gene lookup returns CDR1 LGHNA and CDR2 YNFKEQ. The germline V and J ends were trimmed by 0 bases and 7 bases, with 13 bases remaining between them. CDR3 bases: TGTGCCAGCAGCCAAGACGGGGGCGGAGTACAGCCCCAGCATTTT. It encodes CASSQDGGGVQPQHF.

The V gene is TRBV18, the J gene TRBJ1-3, with 7 bases matching TRBD1. There are 16 residues in the CDR3. The germline V gene encodes CDR1 KGHSH and CDR2 LQKENI. The ends lost 3 bases at V and 0 bases at J; junction bases unmatched: 5. The CDR3 region is CASSPNRGHSGNTIYF. CDR3 nucleotides: TGTGCCAGCTCACCGAACAGGGGCCACTCTGGAAACACCATATATTTT.

The V call is TRBV10-3, the J call TRBJ2-7, with D possibly being TRBD1 (5 bases). This CDR3 has 13 residues. Germline V CDR1 and CDR2: ENHRY, SYGVKD. V dropped 4 bases and J dropped 6 bases, with 13 bases sitting between them. The CDR3 sequence is CAISVRDVGEQYF. CDR3 sequence (DNA): TGTGCCATCAGTGTCAGGGATGTCGGCGAGCAGTACTTC.

The chain couples TRBV9 to TRBJ1-3; D uncertain. Trimming cost V 0 bases and J 8 bases, with 12 bases left between them. The CDR3 consists of 14 residues. The germline V gene encodes CDR1 SGDLS and CDR2 YYNGEE. CDR3 DNA: TGTGCCAGCAGCGTAGAGGGAGGGTCGGACACCATATATTTT. It yields the protein CASSVEGGSDTIYF.

This clone was counted only a few times. The chain carries TRBV19 and TRBJ1-5; D not resolved. CDR3 length: 14 amino acids. Germline loops: CDR1 LNHDA, CDR2 SQIVND (reference sequence). V was pared by 5 bases and J by 1 base, with 9 bases between. The chain's CDR3 is CASSPRQSNQPQHF. The DNA of the CDR3 is TGTGCCAGTAGTCCGCGCCAGAGCAATCAGCCCCAGCATTTT.

This clone was detected only a few times. The CDR3 region is CASSTPSVRVPYTF. The CDR3 DNA reads as TGTGCCAGCAGCACCCCTTCGGTTAGGGTTCCATACACCTTC. V is TRBV21-1 and J is TRBJ1-2. TRBV21-1 is labeled a pseudogene. This CDR3 has 14 amino acids.

The chain links TRBV19 to TRBJ1-2, with 7 bases lining up with TRBD1. The CDR3 contains 15 residues. The germline gives CDR1 LNHDA, CDR2 SQIVND (reference sequence). Trimming cost V 6 bases and J 8 bases; bases outside gene matches: 15. CDR3 in amino acids: CASRPQGRVLEGYTF. In DNA form, the CDR3 reads TGTGCCAGTAGGCCACAGGGGCGCGTGCTTGAAGGCTACACCTTC.

V usage is TRBV10-3 and J usage is TRBJ1-6; no reliable D call. Germline lookup yields CDR1 ENHRY and CDR2 SYGVKD. The CDR3 is 15 amino acids. V dropped 0 bases and J dropped 6 bases, with 9 bases sitting between them. The CDR3 protein is CAISESRESNSPLHF. CDR3 DNA: TGTGCCATCAGTGAGTCAAGGGAAAGTAATTCACCCCTCCACTTT.

CDR3 protein: CASSATAAYGYTF. The CDR3 DNA is TGTGCCAGCAGCGCGACAGCGGCCTATGGCTACACCTTC. The gene calls are TRBV13 and TRBJ1-2; TRBD1 is a possible D gene (5 bases). This CDR3 has 13 residues. V was shortened by 5 bases and J by 4 bases, with 11 bases between the two germline ends. The germline CDR1 and CDR2 sequences are PRHDT and FYEKMQ (reference sequence).

This clone was counted once. This chain joins TRBV6-1 and TRBJ2-7, with D perhaps given as TRBD1 or TRBD2 (6 bases each). V was shortened by 2 bases and J by 3 bases, with 14 bases between the two germline ends. This CDR3 spans 15 amino acids. Germline assignment: CDR1 MNHNS and CDR2 SASEGT. CDR3 nucleotide sequence: TGTGCCAGCAGTGAAAGGGGGGCAGCGTTCTACGAGCAGTACTTC. Its protein is CASSERGAAFYEQYF.

The chain combines TRBV29-1 with TRBJ1-2; the D is unclear. CDR1 and CDR2 from the germline V gene are SQVTM and ANQGSEA. V dropped 7 bases and J dropped 7 bases, with 19 bases sitting between them. The CDR3 covers 13 residues. CDR3 residues: CSARTAERPGYTF. In DNA, the CDR3 is TGCAGCGCGAGGACGGCCGAAAGGCCTGGCTACACCTTC. The full variable domain, rest sourced from reference TRBV29-1 and TRBJ1-2, is SAVISQKPSRDICQRGTSLTIQCQVDSQVTMMFWYRQQPGQSLTLIATANQGSEATYESGFVIDKFPISRPNLTFSTLTVSNMSPEDSSIYLCSARTAERPGYTFGSGTRLTVV.

This rearrangement joins TRBV6-6 to TRBJ2-2, with 7 bases fitting TRBD2. CDR1 and CDR2 (germline): MNHNY, SVGAGI (reference sequence). This CDR3 has 16 residues. V shed 5 bases and J 10 bases; nucleotides not matched to a gene: 16. The CDR3 nucleotides are TGTGCCAGCAGTCCCGGGAAACTAGCGCTGGATAAGGAGCTGTTTTTT. It specifies CASSPGKLALDKELFF.